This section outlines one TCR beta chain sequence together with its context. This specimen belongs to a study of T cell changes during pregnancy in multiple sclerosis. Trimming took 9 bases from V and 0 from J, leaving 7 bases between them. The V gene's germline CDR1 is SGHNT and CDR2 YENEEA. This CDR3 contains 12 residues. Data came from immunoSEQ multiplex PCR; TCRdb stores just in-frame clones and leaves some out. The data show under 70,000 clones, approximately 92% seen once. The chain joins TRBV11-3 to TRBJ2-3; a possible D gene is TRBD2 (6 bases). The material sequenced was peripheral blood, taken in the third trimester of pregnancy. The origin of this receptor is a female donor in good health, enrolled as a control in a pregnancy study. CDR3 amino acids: CARDYSTDTQYF. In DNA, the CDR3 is TGTGCCAGGGACTATAGCACAGATACGCAGTATTTT.